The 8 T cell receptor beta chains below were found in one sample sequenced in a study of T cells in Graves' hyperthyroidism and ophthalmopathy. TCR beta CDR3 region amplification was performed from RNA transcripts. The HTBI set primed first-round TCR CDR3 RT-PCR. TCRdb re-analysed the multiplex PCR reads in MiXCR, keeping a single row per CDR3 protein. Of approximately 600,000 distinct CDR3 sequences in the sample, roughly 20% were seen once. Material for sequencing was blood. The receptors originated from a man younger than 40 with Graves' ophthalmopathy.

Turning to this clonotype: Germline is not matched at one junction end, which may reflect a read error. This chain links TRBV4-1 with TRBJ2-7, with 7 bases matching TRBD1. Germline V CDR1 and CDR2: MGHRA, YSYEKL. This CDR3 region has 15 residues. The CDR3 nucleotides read TGCACCAGCAGCCAAGCGACAGGGAAGGACTACGAGCAGTACTTC. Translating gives CTSSQATGKDYEQYF.

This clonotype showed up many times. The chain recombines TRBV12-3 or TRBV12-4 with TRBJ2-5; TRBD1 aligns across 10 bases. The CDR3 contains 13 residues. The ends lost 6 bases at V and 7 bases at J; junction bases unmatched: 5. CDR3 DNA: TGTGCCAGCAGCGGGACAGGGGAAGGGACCCAGTACTTC. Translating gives CASSGTGEGTQYF.

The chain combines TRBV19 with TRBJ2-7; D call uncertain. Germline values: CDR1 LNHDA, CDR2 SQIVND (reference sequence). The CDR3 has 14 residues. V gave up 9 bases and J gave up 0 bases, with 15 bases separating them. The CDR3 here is CASSKDWNSYEQYF. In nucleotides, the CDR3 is TGTGCCAGCAGCAAGGATTGGAACTCCTACGAGCAGTACTTC. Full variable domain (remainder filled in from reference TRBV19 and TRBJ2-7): DGGITQSPKYLFRKEGQNVTLSCEQNLNHDAMYWYRQDPGQGLRLIYYSQIVNDFQKGDIAEGYSVSREKKESFPLTVTSAQKNPTAFYLCASSKDWNSYEQYFGPGTRLTVT.

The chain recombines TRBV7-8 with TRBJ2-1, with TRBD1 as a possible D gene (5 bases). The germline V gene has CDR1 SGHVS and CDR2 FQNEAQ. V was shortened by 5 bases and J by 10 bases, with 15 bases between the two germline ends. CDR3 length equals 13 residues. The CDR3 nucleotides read TGTGCCAGCAGCCCCCCAGGCCCAGGGGAGCAGTTCTTC. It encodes CASSPPGPGEQFF.

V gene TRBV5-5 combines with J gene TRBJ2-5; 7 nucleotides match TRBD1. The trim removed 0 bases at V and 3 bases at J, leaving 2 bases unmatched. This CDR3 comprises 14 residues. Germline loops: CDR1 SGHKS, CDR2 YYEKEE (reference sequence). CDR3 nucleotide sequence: TGTGCCAGCAGCTTGGGGGACAGTGAAGAGACCCAGTACTTC. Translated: CASSLGDSEETQYF.

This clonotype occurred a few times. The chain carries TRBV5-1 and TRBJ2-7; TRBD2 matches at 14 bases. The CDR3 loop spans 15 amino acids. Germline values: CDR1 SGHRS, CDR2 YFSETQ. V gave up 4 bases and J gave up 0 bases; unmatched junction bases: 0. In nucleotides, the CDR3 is TGCGCCAGCAGCGGGACTAGCGGGAGCTCCTACGAGCAGTACTTC. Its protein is CASSGTSGSSYEQYF.

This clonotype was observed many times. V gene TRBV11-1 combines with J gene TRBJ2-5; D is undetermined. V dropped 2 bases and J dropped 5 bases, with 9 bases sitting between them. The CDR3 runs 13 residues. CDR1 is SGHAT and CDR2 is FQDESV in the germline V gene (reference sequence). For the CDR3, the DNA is TGTGCCAGCAGCTTACATAATCGGGAGACCCAGTACTTC. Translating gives CASSLHNRETQYF.

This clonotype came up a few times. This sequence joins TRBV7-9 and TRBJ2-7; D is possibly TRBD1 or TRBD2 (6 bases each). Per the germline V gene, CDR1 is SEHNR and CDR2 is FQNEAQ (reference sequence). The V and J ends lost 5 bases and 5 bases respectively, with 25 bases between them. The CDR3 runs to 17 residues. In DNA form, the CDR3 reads TGTGCCAGCAGCACATCAACACGGGGGCTGATCCCCAACGAGCAGTACTTC. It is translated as CASSTSTRGLIPNEQYF. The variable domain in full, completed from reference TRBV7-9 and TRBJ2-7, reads DTGVSQNPRHKITKRGQNVTFRCDPISEHNRLYWYRQTLGQGPEFLTYFQNEAQLEKSRLLSDRFSAERPKGSFSTLEIQRTEQGDSAMYLCASSTSTRGLIPNEQYFGPGTRLTVT.